Following are 15 T cell receptor beta chains from one sample sequenced in a study of molecular identifiers for immune sequencing clone quantification. TCRdb re-analysed the PCR reads in MiXCR, keeping a single row per CDR3 protein. Of under 600,000 distinct CDR3 sequences listed, 20% to 25% are singletons. The sample consisted of naive CD8+ T cells from blood, with Jurkat cell RNA spiked in. Subset noted: FACS-sorted CD8+CD4-CCR7+CD45RA+ naive T cells. All receptors come from a human donor in good health. Some libraries in this study had Jurkat cell RNA spiked in.

Ten or more counts support this clonotype. The V gene is TRBV5-6, the J gene TRBJ2-4, with D possibly TRBD1 on 5 matching bases. CDR3 length equals 15 residues. Trimming cost V 4 bases and J 0 bases, with 11 bases left between them. Germline CDR1 SGHDT, CDR2 YYEEEE. The CDR3 here is CASSIKTVAKNIQYF. As DNA, the CDR3 is TGTGCCAGCAGCATAAAGACAGTAGCCAAAAACATTCAGTACTTC.

This clonotype has more than one count but fewer than ten. J is TRBJ1-5 and V is TRBV7-9; TRBD1 might be the D (5 bases). The CDR3 extends over 14 amino acids. Trimming cost V 3 bases and J 5 bases, with 11 bases left between them. Germline V gene data show CDR1 as SEHNR and CDR2 as FQNEAQ (reference sequence). CDR3 sequence: CASSFGQGYQPQHF. In DNA, the CDR3 is TGTGCCAGCAGCTTTGGGCAGGGTTATCAGCCCCAGCATTTT.

This clonotype was counted a few times. This chain uses TRBV29-1 with TRBJ2-1; D may be TRBD1 (5 bases). The CDR3 totals 13 residues. Germline V lookup: CDR1 SQVTM, CDR2 ANQGSEA. The ends were cut back, 7 bases at V and 0 bases at J, with 10 bases in the middle. CDR3 protein: CSGQTPSYNEQFF. DNA of the CDR3: TGCAGCGGACAGACGCCCTCCTACAATGAGCAGTTCTTC.

This clonotype was recorded many times. J is TRBJ2-5 and V is TRBV27; D gene unclear. The V end was cut by 0 bases, the J end by 2 bases, with 7 bases between. Germline CDR1 and CDR2: MNHEY and SMNVEV (reference sequence). The CDR3 totals 14 residues. The CDR3 nucleotides read TGTGCCAGCAGTTTATCGATAAGGCAAGAGACCCAGTACTTC. Translation gives CASSLSIRQETQYF.

This clonotype was observed many times. The chain uses TRBV19 and TRBJ1-5, with TRBD1 as a possible D gene (6 bases). Germline V gene sequence: CDR1 LNHDA, CDR2 SQIVND (reference sequence). This CDR3 spans 16 amino acids. V gave up 7 bases and J gave up 2 bases, with 18 bases separating them. This CDR3 reads CASTQQGGLGNQPQHF. The CDR3 DNA reads as TGTGCCAGTACTCAACAGGGAGGGTTGGGCAATCAGCCCCAGCATTTT.

A note on this clonotype: Germline and junction disagree at one end, which may indicate a read error. Here the CDR3 DNA reads TGTGCCAGCAGCTTAGGACCCCAGGGCCCGAACACCGGGGAGCCGTTTTTT. This codes for CASSLGPQGPNTGEPFF. The rearrangement joins TRBV7-9 to TRBJ2-2; either TRBD1 or TRBD2 may supply D (5 bases each). The CDR3 loop spans 17 amino acids. Germline CDR1 reads SEHNR; CDR2 reads FQNEAQ (reference sequence). Complete variable domain (other parts from reference TRBV7-9 and TRBJ2-2): DTGVSQNPRHKITKRGQNVTFRCDPISEHNRLYWYRQTLGQGPEFLTYFQNEAQLEKSRLLSDRFSAERPKGSFSTLEIQRTEQGDSAMYLCASSLGPQGPNTGEPFFGEGSRLTVL.

This clonotype came up many times. The chain has TRBV4-3 and TRBJ2-4; the D call may be TRBD1 or TRBD2 (5 bases each). The CDR3 is 15 residues long. The V end was cut by 2 bases, the J end by 6 bases, with 14 bases between. CDR1 is LGHNA, CDR2 YSLEER, per germline. The CDR3 DNA sequence: TGCGCCAGCAGCCAAAGCCGAGGGGTAGGAAACATTCAGTACTTC. This encodes CASSQSRGVGNIQYF.

This clonotype was observed at least ten times. V usage is TRBV4-1 and J usage is TRBJ1-1, with D possibly matching TRBD1 (6 bases). This CDR3 has 16 residues. The V end lost 4 bases, the J end lost 0 bases, and 15 bases lay between the germline ends. Germline CDR1 reads MGHRA; CDR2 reads YSYEKL. CDR3 DNA: TGCGCCAGCAGCCCACAGCCGACAGGACTGAACACTGAAGCTTTCTTT. This encodes CASSPQPTGLNTEAFF.

This clonotype was seen only a few times. The chain employs TRBV27 and TRBJ2-2, with D perhaps matching TRBD1 or TRBD2 (5 bases each). This CDR3 contains 16 residues. Trimming cost V 6 bases and J 0 bases, with 14 bases left between them. The V gene's germline CDR1 is MNHEY and CDR2 SMNVEV (reference sequence). The CDR3 DNA reads TGTGCCAGCAGCCGCCTGGGGGTATCGAACACCGGGGAGCTGTTTTTT. Translated, it gives CASSRLGVSNTGELFF.

The gene calls are TRBV6-5 and TRBJ1-4; D unresolved. The CDR3 is made up of 13 amino acids. Trimming shortened V by 3 bases and J by 5 bases, and 7 bases separated the two germline ends. CDR1 and CDR2 (germline): MNHEY, SVGAGI. Here the CDR3 reads CASSYRVNEKLFF. In DNA, the CDR3 is TGTGCCAGCAGTTATCGCGTCAATGAAAAACTGTTTTTT.

This clonotype was found once. The V gene is TRBV27, the J gene TRBJ2-5; D unclear. This CDR3 has 13 amino acids. Germline V gives CDR1 MNHEY, CDR2 SMNVEV (reference sequence). V was clipped by 4 bases and J by 2 bases, with 8 bases between them. DNA for the CDR3: TGTGCCAGCAGTTCCCAATCTCAAGAGACCCAGTACTTC. Translated: CASSSQSQETQYF.

Comments on this clonotype: A read error is possible here, since a much larger clone lies one base away. The chain has TRBV7-6 and TRBJ2-5; possible D gene TRBD2, 5 bases. CDR1 is SGHVS and CDR2 is FNYEAQ in the germline V gene. The CDR3 is 16 amino acids. The CDR3 is CASSQLTGMSQGTQYF. The CDR3 DNA is TGTGCCAGCAGCCAGCTAACGGGGATGTCCCAAGGGACCCAGTACTTC.

This clonotype has only a few counts. The chain links TRBV7-9 to TRBJ2-7; 8 bases match TRBD1. Germline V gene data show CDR1 as SEHNR and CDR2 as FQNEAQ (reference sequence). Germline trimming cut 3 bases from V and 2 bases from J; bases unmatched to any gene: 15. CDR3 length: 18 amino acids. CDR3 sequence: CASSFPRNWTGSPYEQYF. In nucleotides, the CDR3 is TGTGCCAGCAGCTTTCCTAGAAATTGGACAGGGAGTCCCTACGAGCAGTACTTC.

This clonotype appeared a few times. The V gene is TRBV20-1, the J gene TRBJ2-7, with 11 nucleotides matching TRBD2. CDR1 and CDR2 (germline): DFQATT, SNEGSKA (reference sequence). V trimming: 0 bases; J trimming: 3 bases; junction bases outside the gene matches: 13. The CDR3 consists of 18 residues. CDR3 nucleotide sequence: TGCAGTGCTAGAGATCGCTGGTCTAGCGGGAGGAAACTCTACGAGCAGTACTTC. It codes for CSARDRWSSGRKLYEQYF.

This clonotype has a handful of counts. The chain carries TRBV9 and TRBJ2-5, with TRBD2 matching 16 bases. V trimming: 4 bases; J trimming: 3 bases; junction bases outside the gene matches: 12. The CDR3 has 19 residues. The germline V gene encodes CDR1 SGDLS and CDR2 YYNGEE. The CDR3 nucleotides are TGTGCCAGCAGCTCGGGACTAGCGGGGGGGCCGCCCGAAGAAGAGACCCAGTACTTC. Translating gives CASSSGLAGGPPEEETQYF.